Each of the 21 T cell receptor beta chains below was sequenced from the same sample in a study of Ad26.COV2.S vaccination and SARS-CoV-2 variants. Regarding treatment: around 19 received Ad26.COV2.S at low or high dose, single or two shots; roughly 5 received placebo; per-sample allocation not given. Sampling was performed 63 days after the first vaccine or placebo injection. Only in-frame clones appear in the TCRdb table, and some are missing; sequencing was by immunoSEQ multiplex PCR. Of roughly 680,000 clones in the sample, roughly nine tenths were seen once. This specimen was peripheral blood, taken in a trial of Ad26.COV2.S vaccine versus placebo. The receptors shown here come from a person aged 18-60 years who received the Ad26.COV2.S COVID-19 vaccine or a placebo.

The gene calls are TRBV6-6 and TRBJ1-5, with 10 bases identical to TRBD1. Germline V gives CDR1 MNHNY, CDR2 SVGAGI (reference sequence). The CDR3 loop spans 14 amino acids. Trimming at V came to 2 bases and at J to 6 bases, leaving 1 base not matched to a gene. The CDR3 loop reads CASSYGTGAQPQHF. The CDR3 DNA sequence: TGTGCCAGCAGTTACGGGACAGGGGCTCAGCCCCAGCATTTT.

The V call is TRBV3-1 (or the pseudogene TRBV3-2), the J call TRBJ1-2; TRBD1 might be the D (6 bases). V dropped 0 bases and J dropped 4 bases, with 27 bases sitting between them. CDR1 and CDR2 (germline): LGHDT, YNNKEL (reference sequence). This CDR3 has 20 residues. The CDR3 sequence: CASSQDVGGESSSGGYGYTF. For the CDR3, the DNA is TGTGCCAGCAGCCAAGATGTAGGGGGGGAGTCTTCGTCAGGAGGCTATGGCTACACCTTC.

The chain employs TRBV5-6 and TRBJ2-3, with TRBD2 matching 9 bases. Germline V gives CDR1 SGHDT, CDR2 YYEEEE. The CDR3 has 17 amino acids. With 0 bases clipped from V and 6 bases from J, the junction kept 11 bases outside the gene matches. CDR3 protein: CASSLVLAGRMVDTQYF. CDR3 nucleotides: TGTGCCAGCAGCTTGGTGCTAGCGGGGAGAATGGTGGATACGCAGTATTTT.

This clone is labeled as medium-sized. J is TRBJ2-1 and V is TRBV2, with no clear D. The CDR3 is 12 residues long. The V gene's germline CDR1 is SNHLY and CDR2 FYNNEI. V lost 8 bases, J lost 10 bases, and 15 bases lay in between. CDR3 sequence reads: CASSGVTWEQFF. The DNA for the CDR3 is TGTGCCAGCTCTGGCGTAACTTGGGAGCAGTTCTTC.

The chain carries TRBV9 and TRBJ1-1; TRBD1 aligns across 8 bases. Germline CDR1 reads SGDLS; CDR2 reads YYNGEE. The junction had 2 bases not matched to a gene; V was cut back by 1 base and J by 3 bases. The CDR3 consists of 14 residues. The CDR3 nucleotides are TGTGCCAGCAGCGTACTACAGGGGGACACTGAAGCTTTCTTT. Translation: CASSVLQGDTEAFF.

The V and J genes are TRBV13 and TRBJ2-5, with a tentative D call TRBD1 (6 bases). Trimming left V 5 bases short and J 1 base short, with 8 bases between. Germline V gives CDR1 PRHDT, CDR2 FYEKMQ (reference sequence). This CDR3 spans 13 amino acids. Written as DNA, the CDR3 is TGTGCCAGCAGCCGGGACACCCAAGAGACCCAGTACTTC. This translates into CASSRDTQETQYF. The full variable domain, completed using reference TRBV13 and TRBJ2-5, is AAGVIQSPRHLIKEKRETATLKCYPIPRHDTVYWYQQGPGQDPQFLISFYEKMQSDKGSIPDRFSAQQFSDYHSELNMSSLELGDSALYFCASSRDTQETQYFGPGTRLLVL.

CDR3 in DNA: TGCGCCAGCAGCTTGTCGAATTCTGGGGCCAACGTCCTGACTTTC. Translation: CASSLSNSGANVLTF. The V gene is TRBV5-1, the J gene TRBJ2-6; D call uncertain. The germline V gene encodes CDR1 SGHRS and CDR2 YFSETQ. The V end was cut by 1 base, the J end by 1 base, with 6 bases between. There are 15 residues in the CDR3. Drawing the rest from reference TRBV5-1 and TRBJ2-6, the complete variable domain is KAGVTQTPRYLIKTRGQQVTLSCSPISGHRSVSWYQQTPGQGLQFLFEYFSETQRNKGNFPGRFSGRQFSNSRSEMNVSTLELGDSALYLCASSLSNSGANVLTFGAGSRLTVL.

V usage is TRBV5-1 and J usage is TRBJ1-1; D gene uncertain. Trimming removed 7 bases at V and 5 bases at J, with 12 bases between. In germline, CDR1 is SGHRS, CDR2 YFSETQ. The CDR3 is 12 residues long. The CDR3 loop reads CASPWGRTEAFF. The CDR3 region has the DNA TGCGCCAGCCCCTGGGGTAGGACTGAAGCTTTCTTT.

The chain combines TRBV2 with TRBJ2-3; D is unresolved. The V end was cut by 6 bases, the J end by 2 bases, with 9 bases between. Germline CDR1 reads SNHLY; CDR2 reads FYNNEI. The CDR3 consists of 13 residues. CDR3 coding DNA: TGTGCCAGCAGGGTAGGGTCCACAGATACGCAGTATTTT. Protein: CASRVGSTDTQYF.

The chain couples TRBV5-8 to TRBJ2-1; D is undetermined. The germline V gene encodes CDR1 SGHTS and CDR2 YDEGEE. The V gene lost 1 base and the J gene lost 5 bases, with 7 bases spanning the gap. CDR3 length equals 13 residues. The CDR3 region is CASSLSEDNEQFF. The CDR3 nucleotides read TGTGCCAGCAGCTTGAGCGAGGACAATGAGCAGTTCTTC.

CDR3 DNA sequence: TGCGCCAGCAGCCTGGGACAGGGGGTTTCCTACGAGCAGTACTTC. Translation gives CASSLGQGVSYEQYF. V gene TRBV5-1 combines with J gene TRBJ2-7; 11 positions match TRBD1. Germline V gene lookup returns CDR1 SGHRS and CDR2 YFSETQ. The CDR3 is 15 amino acids. Trimming cost V 4 bases and J 1 base; bases outside gene matches: 4.

The rearrangement uses TRBV5-4 and TRBJ2-3, with a possible D match to TRBD2 (7 bases). This CDR3 is 14 amino acids long. Germline lookup yields CDR1 SGHNT and CDR2 YYREEE (reference sequence). Between the trimmed V and J ends, which lost 1 base and 6 bases, there was a span of 12 bases. The chain's CDR3 is CASSLRGGGDTQYF. The CDR3 nucleotides read TGTGCCAGCAGCTTGAGGGGGGGAGGGGATACGCAGTATTTT.

The rearrangement links TRBV2 to TRBJ1-1; a possible D gene is TRBD1 (6 bases). Germline V gene lookup returns CDR1 SNHLY and CDR2 FYNNEI. Trimming took 7 bases from V and 0 from J, leaving 9 bases between them. The CDR3 spans 13 residues. Written as DNA, the CDR3 is TGTGCCAGCACGACAGGAGTGAACACTGAAGCTTTCTTT. Protein product: CASTTGVNTEAFF. Combining the CDR3 with reference TRBV2 and TRBJ1-1 gives the whole variable domain EPEVTQTPSHQVTQMGQEVILRCVPISNHLYFYWYRQILGQKVEFLVSFYNNEISEKSEIFDDQFSVERPDGSNFTLKIRSTKLEDSAMYFCASTTGVNTEAFFGQGTRLTVV.

The chain employs TRBV10-3 and TRBJ1-1; D uncertain. The CDR3 has 14 residues. V was clipped by 10 bases and J by 3 bases, with 18 bases between them. Germline loops: CDR1 ENHRY, CDR2 SYGVKD. CDR3 region: CATCLGSEYTEAFF. The DNA of the CDR3 is TGTGCCACCTGCCTCGGGTCGGAGTACACTGAAGCTTTCTTT.

The chain recombines TRBV10-3 with TRBJ1-1; D not certain. Germline V CDR1 and CDR2: ENHRY, SYGVKD. There are 14 residues in the CDR3. Trimming pared 3 bases from V and 1 base from J, leaving 9 bases between. CDR3 sequence reads: CAISDAHKNTEAFF. CDR3 in DNA: TGTGCCATCAGTGACGCACACAAGAACACTGAAGCTTTCTTT.

This sequence joins TRBV18 and TRBJ2-7; a possible D gene is TRBD2 (7 bases). With 1 base removed from V and 4 bases from J, the gap between germline ends came to 11 bases. The CDR3 consists of 14 residues. Germline-derived CDR1 and CDR2 are KGHSH and LQKENI. DNA of the CDR3: TGTGCCAGCTCACCACTGGGGGGGCTTTACGAGCAGTACTTC. It codes for CASSPLGGLYEQYF. Based on the CDR3 plus reference TRBV18 and TRBJ2-7, the full variable domain is NAGVMQNPRHLVRRRGQEARLRCSPMKGHSHVYWYRQLPEEGLKFMVYLQKENIIDESGMPKERFSAEFPKEGPSILRIQQVVRGDSAAYFCASSPLGGLYEQYFGPGTRLTVT.

The chain joins TRBV2 to TRBJ1-1, with 10 positions matching TRBD1. The CDR3 runs 14 residues. Unmatched junction bases numbered 4, after V lost 2 bases and J lost 7 bases. Germline CDR1 and CDR2: SNHLY and FYNNEI. CDR3 amino acids: CASSELGQGYEAFF. The CDR3 DNA sequence: TGTGCCAGCAGTGAATTGGGACAGGGGTATGAAGCTTTCTTT.

The rearrangement joins TRBV29-1 to TRBJ1-1; tentative D call: TRBD1 (5 bases). The CDR3 contains 11 residues. CDR1 and CDR2 from the germline V gene are SQVTM and ANQGSEA. Between the trimmed V and J ends, which lost 5 bases and 2 bases, there was a span of 6 bases. CDR3 in amino acids: CSVTGNTEAFF. The CDR3 region has the DNA TGCAGCGTTACAGGAAACACTGAAGCTTTCTTT.

The chain couples TRBV27 to TRBJ1-3, with D possibly matching TRBD1 (5 bases). Per the germline V gene, CDR1 is MNHEY and CDR2 is SMNVEV (reference sequence). This CDR3 region has 15 residues. With 5 bases removed from V and 4 bases from J, the gap between germline ends came to 15 bases. CDR3 amino acids: CASSRGGAWGNTIYF. In DNA form, the CDR3 reads TGTGCCAGCAGTCGAGGCGGGGCGTGGGGAAACACCATATATTTT.

DNA of the CDR3: TGTGCCACGACCGAAGGGACGCGGGGGACAGATACGCAGTATTTT. This sequence encodes CATTEGTRGTDTQYF. This rearrangement joins TRBV24-1 to TRBJ2-3; 7 bases align to TRBD2. The CDR3 has 15 amino acids. Losses at the gene ends were 10 bases for V and 3 bases for J; bases not matched to a gene: 12. CDR1 and CDR2 from the germline V gene are KGHDR and SFDVKD.

In this sample, this clone turned up once. V usage is TRBV3-1 (or the pseudogene TRBV3-2) and J usage is TRBJ1-2, with D tentatively TRBD1 (6 bases). The CDR3 has 15 amino acids. Trimming cost V 2 bases and J 2 bases, with 12 bases left between them. Per germline, CDR1 LGHDT and CDR2 YNNKEL (reference sequence). The DNA for the CDR3 is TGTGCCAGCAGCCAACTGGACAGATGGAACTATGGCTACACCTTC. Translation: CASSQLDRWNYGYTF.